A single sample gave rise to the 9 T cell receptor beta chains below, sequenced in a study of long-term antiretroviral therapy in people with HIV (dated by TCRdb to 2021 to 2024). Sequencing of the TRB variable region was done with the immunoSEQ hsTCRB v3.0 assay at survey level resolution. Not all clones reach the TCRdb copy of this immuneACCESS table, which keeps in-frame sequences only. Checked studies attribute under half of the gap to unresolved V genes and leave the rest unexplained. A total of roughly 20,000 clones appear in this sample, approximately 84% of them only once. The leading ten clones occupy 6% to 8.5% of the sample. The sequences come from unsorted PBMCs, collected 1.8 years before starting antiretroviral therapy. The receptors originated from a woman aged 25-40 years with HIV.

This sequence joins TRBV7-9 and TRBJ2-6; no reliable D call. Germline assignment: CDR1 SEHNR and CDR2 FQNEAQ (reference sequence). V was cut by 7 bases and J by 0 bases, with 7 bases left in between. This CDR3 is 14 amino acids long. CDR3 in amino acids: CASTLVSGANVLTF. The CDR3 coding sequence is TGTGCCAGCACGCTGGTCTCTGGGGCCAACGTCCTGACTTTC.

CDR3 amino acids: CAISEGQGSYTF. The CDR3, as DNA: TGTGCCATCAGTGAGGGACAGGGAAGCTACACCTTC. The chain employs TRBV10-3 and TRBJ1-2, with 8 bases aligning to TRBD1. With V trimmed by 2 bases and J by 9 bases, 2 bases remained unmatched. There are 12 residues in the CDR3. Germline-derived CDR1 and CDR2 are ENHRY and SYGVKD.

This clone was detected only once. The chain is built from TRBV5-1 and TRBJ2-2; D is unresolved. The germline V and J ends were trimmed by 4 bases and 6 bases, with 16 bases remaining between them. Germline lookup yields CDR1 SGHRS and CDR2 YFSETQ. The length of the CDR3 is 15 residues. The CDR3 DNA is TGCGCCAGCAGCATGGACGTTACCAAAGCCGGGGAGCTGTTTTTT. Translation: CASSMDVTKAGELFF.

The chain has TRBV11-3 and TRBJ2-7; no firm D call. CDR1 and CDR2 from the germline V gene are SGHNT and YENEEA. The CDR3 contains 13 residues. The V gene lost 4 bases and the J gene lost 4 bases, with 11 bases spanning the gap. The CDR3 bases are TGTGCCAGCAGCTCTTCCCCTGCTTACGAGCAGTACTTC. Translated: CASSSSPAYEQYF. The whole variable domain, remainder taken from reference TRBV11-3 and TRBJ2-7, is EAGVVQSPRYKIIEKKQPVAFWCNPISGHNTLYWYLQNLGQGPELLIRYENEEAVDDSQLPKDRFSAERLKGVDSTLKIQPAELGDSAVYLCASSSSPAYEQYFGPGTRLTVT.

The rearrangement uses TRBV9 and TRBJ2-1; D perhaps matches TRBD2 (7 bases). Per germline, CDR1 SGDLS and CDR2 YYNGEE. The CDR3 loop spans 16 amino acids. V was cut by 4 bases and J by 3 bases, with 17 bases left in between. The CDR3 protein is CASSLRGAWIYNEQFF. Here the CDR3 DNA reads TGTGCCAGCAGCCTACGGGGGGCCTGGATCTACAATGAGCAGTTCTTC.

In its sample, this clone was seen once. The chain is built from TRBV7-8 and TRBJ2-1, with D hard to call. Germline V gives CDR1 SGHVS, CDR2 FQNEAQ. V was clipped by 5 bases and J by 6 bases, with 5 bases between them. This CDR3 has 11 residues. CDR3: CASSPFNEQFF. The DNA for the CDR3 is TGTGCCAGCAGCCCCTTCAATGAGCAGTTCTTC.

V is TRBV27 and J is TRBJ1-1; the D is unclear. The CDR3 is 13 amino acids. Per germline, CDR1 MNHEY and CDR2 SMNVEV (reference sequence). The V and J ends lost 0 bases and 4 bases respectively, with 6 bases between them. The CDR3 bases are TGTGCCAGCAGTTTATCAAAGGGCACTGAAGCTTTCTTT. Protein product: CASSLSKGTEAFF.

The chain has TRBV4-2 and TRBJ2-7, with no clear D. This CDR3 is 12 amino acids long. The V gene's germline CDR1 is LGHNA and CDR2 YNFKEQ. V lost 0 bases, J lost 4 bases, and 4 bases lay in between. In nucleotides, the CDR3 is TGTGCCAGCAGCCAAGATCAATACGAGCAGTACTTC. This translates into CASSQDQYEQYF.

V and J are TRBV19 and TRBJ2-1; perhaps TRBD2 as D (6 bases). This CDR3 spans 16 amino acids. The V end was cut by 2 bases, the J end by 3 bases, with 14 bases between. Germline CDR1 is LNHDA and CDR2 is SQIVND (reference sequence). Here the CDR3 reads CASSITHSGFYNEQFF. In DNA form, the CDR3 reads TGTGCCAGTAGTATAACACATAGCGGATTCTACAATGAGCAGTTCTTC. Combining the CDR3 with reference TRBV19 and TRBJ2-1 gives the whole variable domain DGGITQSPKYLFRKEGQNVTLSCEQNLNHDAMYWYRQDPGQGLRLIYYSQIVNDFQKGDIAEGYSVSREKKESFPLTVTSAQKNPTAFYLCASSITHSGFYNEQFFGPGTRLTVL.